This T cell receptor (beta chain) originates from a study of CD4+ T cells in melanoma. General observations from the study: A reported correlation linked neoantigen-specific CD4+ T cells to CD8+, macrophage and B cell function. Diverse differentiation states were reported for melanoma neoantigen-specific CD4+ T cells.

With respect to this clone: What it binds is unknown.

Assay: immunoSEQ multiplex PCR; the TCRdb copy retains only in-frame clones and omits some. The sample lists about 13,000 clones, approximately 62% seen once, with 18% in the top ten. The sequence was obtained from a human donor with melanoma. Material: cells from a culture (not recorded whether cultured in vitro).

CDR3 amino acids: CASSGGGTGQAYNEQFF. The CDR3 DNA is TGCGCCAGCAGCGGGGGGGGGACGGGACAGGCCTACAATGAGCAGTTCTTC. The chain has TRBV5-1 and TRBJ2-1; D perhaps matches TRBD1 (8 bases). V was cut by 4 bases and J by 2 bases, with 19 bases left in between. Per the germline V gene, CDR1 is SGHRS and CDR2 is YFSETQ. This CDR3 has 17 residues. Filled out from reference TRBV5-1 and TRBJ2-1, the complete variable domain reads KAGVTQTPRYLIKTRGQQVTLSCSPISGHRSVSWYQQTPGQGLQFLFEYFSETQRNKGNFPGRFSGRQFSNSRSEMNVSTLELGDSALYLCASSGGGTGQAYNEQFFGPGTRLTVL.